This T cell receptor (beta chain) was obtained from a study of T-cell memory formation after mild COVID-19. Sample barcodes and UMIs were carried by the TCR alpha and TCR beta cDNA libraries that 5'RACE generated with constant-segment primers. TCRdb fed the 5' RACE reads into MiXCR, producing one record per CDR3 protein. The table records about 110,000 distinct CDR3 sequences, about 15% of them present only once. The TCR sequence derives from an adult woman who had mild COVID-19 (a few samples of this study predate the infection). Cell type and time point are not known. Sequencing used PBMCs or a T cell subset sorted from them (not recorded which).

This CDR3 reads CASTFTAGNEQFF. In nucleotides, the CDR3 is TGTGCCAGTACGTTCACGGCGGGCAATGAGCAGTTCTTC. V and J are TRBV19 and TRBJ2-1; D is perhaps TRBD2 (5 bases). The germline gives CDR1 LNHDA, CDR2 SQIVND (reference sequence). V was pared by 7 bases and J by 6 bases, with 13 bases between. The CDR3 spans 13 residues.